Listed below are T cell receptor beta chains from one sample, sequenced in a study of cytomegalovirus exposure and HLA in healthy donors. Sequencing was performed with immunoSEQ multiplex PCR; in TCRdb, only in-frame clones are kept and a portion is missing. The data show approximately 180,000 clones, with around 75% seen just once and about 1.4% held by the top ten. The sample taken for sequencing was PBMCs. Source of these receptors: a woman aged 50 to 60 in good health and CMV-seronegative. Each CDR3 is given with its conserved first and last residue. Each record gives: D gene, clone size, V gene, J gene, CDR3 DNA, CDR3 protein. A D gene is named only where the DNA matches it firmly. Only some rows state a clone size, as once, few, many or a class for expanded clones.

>TRBD1|-|TRBV28|TRBJ2-2
TGTGCCAGCAGTCCTCCACAGGGGGTTGTCACCGGGGAGCTGTTTTTT
CASSPPQGVVTGELFF
>TRBD2|-|TRBV19|TRBJ2-7
TGTGCCAGTGGGACTAGCGGGAGAAGCTCCTACGAGCAGTACTTC
CASGTSGRSSYEQYF
>TRBD2|-|TRBV7-9|TRBJ2-7
TGTGCCAGCAGCTCTAGCGGCCCCTCCTACGAGCAGTACTTC
CASSSSGPSYEQYF
>-|-|TRBV2|TRBJ2-5
TGTGCCAGCGCAGGGGACCTTTTGGAGACCCAGTACTTC
CASAGDLLETQYF
>TRBD2|-|TRBV7-9|TRBJ2-2
TGTGCCTATCGGGAGGGTTCCGGGGAGCTGTTTTTT
CAYREGSGELFF
>-|-|TRBV20-1|TRBJ2-5
TGCAGTGTAGGGGCCTTCGAGACCCAGTACTTC
CSVGAFETQYF
>-|-|TRBV9|TRBJ2-3
TGTGCCAGCAGCGCCCAAGGGACATCGGTAAAGGATACGCAGTATTTT
CASSAQGTSVKDTQYF
>TRBD1|-|TRBV6-5|TRBJ1-2
TGTGCCAGCAGTCGACGACAGGGTGGGGGCTACACCTTC
CASSRRQGGGYTF
>-|-|TRBV15|TRBJ1-2
TGTGCCACCAGCAGAGATAGTCTCTATGGCTACACCTTC
CATSRDSLYGYTF
>-|few|TRBV6-6|TRBJ2-7
TGTGCCAGCAGTTGGGCAGGGCTAGCCTACGAGCAGTACTTC
CASSWAGLAYEQYF
>TRBD2|-|TRBV29-1|TRBJ2-6
TGCAGCGTCCCCCACAAGAAATGGGGGGGGAAGTTCTCTGGGGCCAACGTCCTGACTTTC
CSVPHKKWGGKFSGANVLTF
>-|-|TRBV28|TRBJ1-2
TGTGCCAGCAGTTTCCCGGCAGGGCTTAACTATGGCTACACCTTC
CASSFPAGLNYGYTF
>TRBD1|once|TRBV19|TRBJ2-7
TGTGCCAGTAGATCGGGACAGGGCGGCTCCTACGAGCAGTACTTC
CASRSGQGGSYEQYF
>-|-|TRBV27|TRBJ1-5
TGTGCCAGCGGACACAATCAGCCCCAGCATTTT
CASGHNQPQHF
>-|-|TRBV18|TRBJ2-7
TGTGCCAGCTCACCGGGGGGCTACGAGCAGTACTTC
CASSPGGYEQYF
>-|-|TRBV28|TRBJ2-1
TGTGCCAGCAGCTTAGCGACCCCGCCCGGGGATGAGCAGTTCTTC
CASSLATPPGDEQFF
>-|many|TRBV6-6|TRBJ1-1
TGTGCCAGCAGCCAACAGGGAAGCACTGAAGCTTTCTTT
CASSQQGSTEAFF
>TRBD1|-|TRBV11-3|TRBJ2-2
TGTGCCAGCAGCTTTGGGACAGGGAACACCGGGGAGCTGTTTTTT
CASSFGTGNTGELFF
>-|few|TRBV5-6|TRBJ1-2
TGTGCCAGCAGCTTGAACAGGGCATATGGCTACACCTTC
CASSLNRAYGYTF
>-|-|TRBV5-4|TRBJ1-5
TGTGCCAGCAGCTTCTTCGGGGGTAATCAGCCCCAGCATTTT
CASSFFGGNQPQHF
>TRBD2|-|TRBV7-2|TRBJ2-1
TGTGCCAGCAGCTTTAACCTCCGGGGGGGAGGGTTATACAATGAGCAGTTCTTC
CASSFNLRGGGLYNEQFF
>TRBD1|few|TRBV6-6|TRBJ1-1
TGTGCCAGCAGTCCCCTGGACAGGGGTATCACTGAAGCTTTCTTT
CASSPLDRGITEAFF
>-|once|TRBV7-3|TRBJ2-3
TGTGCCAGCAGCCCCCCCGGAGGCGATACGCAGTATTTT
CASSPPGGDTQYF
>TRBD2|-|TRBV27|TRBJ2-1
TGTGCCAGCAGTCCTGGGACTAGCTCGAGCAATGAGCAGTTCTTC
CASSPGTSSSNEQFF
>-|few|TRBV11-3|TRBJ1-1
TGTGCCAGCAGCACCAACACGGGCACTGAAGCTTTCTTT
CASSTNTGTEAFF
>TRBD1|once|TRBV28|TRBJ1-1
TGTGCCAGCAGAGCCGGGACAGGGGGCACTGAAGCTTTCTTT
CASRAGTGGTEAFF
>-|-|TRBV7-2|TRBJ2-3
TGTGCCAGCAGCTTAGTCCGGAGTGGAGATACGCAGTATTTT
CASSLVRSGDTQYF
>TRBD1|-|TRBV2|TRBJ1-1
TGTGCCAGCAGGCGTCGACAGGGGACGAGGACTGAAGCTTTCTTT
CASRRRQGTRTEAFF
>TRBD1|few|TRBV28|TRBJ1-1
TGTGCCAGCAGTATCAGGGGGGCCATGAACACTGAAGCTTTCTTT
CASSIRGAMNTEAFF
>-|few|TRBV10-3|TRBJ2-1
TGTGCCATCAGTGAGTCGAGCGGAGACTACAATGAGCAGTTCTTC
CAISESSGDYNEQFF
>TRBD2|-|TRBV5-5|TRBJ2-5
TGTGCCAGCAGCTTGGACCCTAGCGGGAGTCTTCAAGAGACCCAGTACTTC
CASSLDPSGSLQETQYF
>-|once|TRBV4-1|TRBJ1-1
TGCGCCAGCAGCCAAGATATGGGAGGAAACACTGAAGCTTTCTTT
CASSQDMGGNTEAFF
>-|once|TRBV7-2|TRBJ1-3
TGTGCCAGCAGTCCAGGTGCGGGGCGCAGCACTGGAAACACCATATATTTT
CASSPGAGRSTGNTIYF
>-|-|TRBV19|TRBJ1-5
TGTGCCAGTAGCAGGGTCTCAGTCCTCTCCTATAGCAATCAGCCCCAGCATTTT
CASSRVSVLSYSNQPQHF
>TRBD2|-|TRBV7-2|TRBJ2-2
TGTGCCAGCAGCTCGACGGGACTAGCGGCCACCGGGGAGCTGTTTTTT
CASSSTGLAATGELFF
>TRBD1|-|TRBV7-2|TRBJ1-6
TGTGCCAGCAGCCACCAGACAGGGGGCCCTAGTTCACCCCTCCACTTT
CASSHQTGGPSSPLHF
>TRBD2|few|TRBV5-4|TRBJ2-5
TGTGCCAGCAGCGCTCCCGGGGGGGGGCAGGAGACCCAGTACTTC
CASSAPGGGQETQYF
>TRBD2|once|TRBV28|TRBJ2-1
TGTGCCAGCAGTTTATTCGAGCGGGGGGACAATGAGCAGTTCTTC
CASSLFERGDNEQFF
>-|-|TRBV4-2|TRBJ1-4
TGTGCCAGCAGCCAAGAGAGGCAGGGTGATGAAAAACTGTTTTTT
CASSQERQGDEKLFF
>-|few|TRBV4-2|TRBJ1-2
TGTGCCAGCAGCCACGGGGGAGGGTCCTATGGCTACACCTTC
CASSHGGGSYGYTF
>TRBD1|once|TRBV7-2|TRBJ2-2
TGTGCCAGCAGCCTTGACAGGGGGTTCACCGGGGAGCTGTTTTTT
CASSLDRGFTGELFF
>-|-|TRBV11-2|TRBJ1-1
TGTGCCAGCAGCTTAGGGGAGAAATACAAAGCTTTCTTT
CASSLGEKYKAFF
>-|few|TRBV2|TRBJ1-1
TGTGCCAGCCCTACGGTAAATGAAGCTTTCTTT
CASPTVNEAFF
>TRBD1|-|TRBV11-3|TRBJ2-2
TGTGCCAGCAGGGGACAGGGAACCGGGGAGCTGTTTTTT
CASRGQGTGELFF
>-|-|TRBV6-6|TRBJ1-3
TGTGCCAGCAGTTACGTGACAGGATTCTCTGGAAACACCATATATTTT
CASSYVTGFSGNTIYF
>-|-|TRBV19|TRBJ1-5
TGTGCCAGTAGGATACAGGGTAGCAATCAGCCCCAGCATTTT
CASRIQGSNQPQHF
>-|-|TRBV9|TRBJ1-2
TGTGCCAGCGGGGGGGGCAGAAGTGACTATGGCTACACCTTC
CASGGGRSDYGYTF
>TRBD1|-|TRBV6-6|TRBJ1-1
TGTGCCAGCAGTTACCCCTGGACAGGGGGCTCCTTTGAAGCTTTCTTT
CASSYPWTGGSFEAFF
>-|-|TRBV6-5|TRBJ1-1
TGTGCCAGCAGTTATCAGGGGATGAACACTGAAGCTTTCTTT
CASSYQGMNTEAFF
>TRBD2|once|TRBV5-1|TRBJ2-3
TGCGCCAGCAGCCCCCCTAGCGGCAGCACAGATACGCAGTATTTT
CASSPPSGSTDTQYF
>TRBD1|-|TRBV6-5|TRBJ2-7
TGTGCCAGCAGTTACCTTGGGGACAGGGCCGAGCAGTACTTC
CASSYLGDRAEQYF
>-|-|TRBV5-6|TRBJ2-2
TGTGCCAGCAGCTTTTTGGGCGGGACGAACACCGGGGAGCTGTTTTTT
CASSFLGGTNTGELFF
>-|-|TRBV18|TRBJ2-5
TGTGCCAGCTCATCCCTCCAAGAGACCCAGTACTTC
CASSSLQETQYF
>-|-|TRBV9|TRBJ1-1
TGTGCCAGCAGACCCAACACAGTCCACACTGAAGCTTTCTTT
CASRPNTVHTEAFF
>TRBD1|-|TRBV7-9|TRBJ2-1
TGTGCCAGCAGCTTCCCGGACAGGACCTACAATGAGCAGTTCTTC
CASSFPDRTYNEQFF
>-|-|TRBV12-2|TRBJ1-3
TGTGCAAGTCGCTTAGCGCCGGGCCCCAGTACCCACCGCGGGGCTGGAAACACCATATATTTT
CASRLAPGPSTHRGAGNTIYF
>TRBD2|few|TRBV7-2|TRBJ2-3
TGTGCCAGCAGCCGCGGGGGGGGAGGCACAGATACGCAGTATTTT
CASSRGGGGTDTQYF
>TRBD1|-|TRBV28|TRBJ1-3
TGTGCCAGCAGTTCGGAGGGGGCCAACTCTGGAAACACCATATATTTT
CASSSEGANSGNTIYF
>TRBD1|-|TRBV7-2|TRBJ2-7
TGTGCCAGCAGCTCCCTACGACAGGGGACGGGCGAGCAGTACTTC
CASSSLRQGTGEQYF